This record concerns one TCR beta chain sequence. The sample comes from a study of blood T cell repertoires in COVID-19. Study details: Some COVID-19 samples were acute and others convalescent; all came from the United States, Italy and Spain.

Assay used: immunoSEQ multiplex PCR; TCRdb lists only in-frame clones, some missing. The sample has around 170,000 clones; roughly nine tenths are singletons. The source is a woman between 70 and 85 years old with acute or convalescent COVID-19. The sequencing sample was made of peripheral blood.

The CDR3 DNA follows: TGTGCCAGCGCCGCCTGGGGGGGGGCGACCACTGAAGCTTTCTTT. Translating it yields CASAAWGGATTEAFF. The rearrangement joins TRBV2 to TRBJ1-1; D perhaps matches TRBD1 (6 bases). V lost 8 bases to trimming and J lost 4 bases, with 20 bases between them. Germline CDR1 and CDR2: SNHLY and FYNNEI. The length of the CDR3 is 15 residues.